This T cell receptor beta chain was identified in a study of identical twins (dated by TCRdb to 2016 to 2018). Turning to the overall study: To test whether fetal clonotypes persist, this study deep-sequenced TCR alpha and beta repertoires from monozygotic twins, from unrelated adults of various ages, and from cord blood. Replicate twin experiments were performed at different times using different library preparation protocols to rule out contamination. What the work shows at the level of the full study, not this receptor alone: Out-of-frame TCR alpha sequences shared between twins showed an excess of low generation-probability sequences compared with coincidental sharing between unrelated individuals. The excess sharing between twins in beta out-of-frame sequences was weaker because fewer shared sequences reduced the signal-to-noise ratio. Fewer insertions were carried by abundant cord blood beta clonotypes, a similar but weaker trend appeared in young adult naive repertoires, and no such trend appeared in memory repertoires. Because the same donors could not be followed over many years, the conclusions depended on cross-sectional statistical analysis. Invariant T cells such as MAIT and iNKT could partly confound zero-insertion analyses, though diverse VJ usage argued against this for most clonotypes. In monozygotic twins, recombination models systematically underestimated out-of-frame TCR alpha sharing, but the models matched the sharing seen between unrelated individuals.

The CDR3 has 17 amino acids, counting the end cysteine and phenylalanine. Only CDR3 DNA is held: 51 bases, read in frame from base 1. V loses 2 bases at its end and J loses 5 bases; junction bases beyond the gene matches: 13. This clonotype was observed at least ten times. No cognate antigen has been identified for it. One base away there is no much larger clone; base qualities are not given. The library relied on 5' RACE. Reads for this sample came from an Illumina HiSeq 2000. A universal primer binding site was added through template switching, and the final cDNA carried a unique molecular identifier so that TCR cDNA molecules could be counted accurately. Specific primers in the conserved constant-segment region were used to synthesize first-strand cDNA for the TCR alpha and beta chains. To control for contamination, every cDNA library was double barcoded, receiving both a SMART-Mk sample barcode and Illumina barcodes. TruSeq adapter sequences and Illumina sample barcodes were added in two successive PCR steps. TCR alpha and beta cDNA libraries were sequenced on the Illumina HiSeq platform with custom primers. The source study handled its data this way. MiGEC was used to process raw reads and extract unique molecular identifiers, and MiXCR was used to find CDR3 positions. For each individual, recombination models were inferred using an EM algorithm with the repgenHMM and IGoR tools. Shared clonotype analysis was performed with the tcR package in R, normalizing sharing by the product of cloneset sizes. To study raw recombination without the effects of thymic and clonal selection, out-of-frame nonproductive sequences were analyzed. In-frame beta chains were kept once TCRdb had trimmed the public reads at Q25 with fastp and called clones with MiXCR. Each entry merges the rows of one CDR3 protein and shows their most common DNA and genes. TCRdb's processing, not the study's, gives the V and J calls here. Counted in this sample were fewer than 250,000 distinct CDR3 sequences; 9.4% of them appeared once. The top ten clonotypes cover about 5% of the sample.

All donors were healthy Caucasians. Miltenyi CD45RO+ enrichment and human naive T-cell isolation kits were used to isolate memory (CD45RO+) and naive T cells from PBMC. This sequence uses TRBV12-3 or TRBV12-4 and TRBJ2-3; 7 central nucleotides agree with TRBD2. This clonotype was sampled from a woman aged 18-30 years in good health. Sample: memory (CD45RO+) T cells sorted from blood. The meaning of the sample's cell subset or site label: CD45RO+ enriched T cells. In nucleotides, the sequence is TGTGCCAGCAGTTTAAGGCGGCAGGCGGGAGTTAAAGATACGCAGTATTTT. This gives the protein CASSLRRQAGVKDTQYF.